The 18 T cell receptor beta chains below all came from one sample that was sequenced in a study of T cell repertoires in cytomegalovirus infection. A single record per CDR3 protein comes from TCRdb applying MiXCR to the reads. The sample consists of under 250,000 distinct CDR3 sequences, more than 9% of them appearing once. The sequenced sample consisted of PBMCs. The receptors derive from a human donor in good health (CMV status not recorded). Some clones in this sample may be carry-over from other donors' samples.

This clonotype has at least ten counts. The rearrangement joins TRBV19 to TRBJ2-3, with 11 bases that match TRBD1. CDR3 size: 14 residues. With V trimmed by 6 bases and J by 10 bases, 9 bases remained unmatched. Germline lookup yields CDR1 LNHDA and CDR2 SQIVND (reference sequence). The CDR3 region has the DNA TGTGCCAGTAGCCAGCCGGGACAGGGGGATTCGCAGTATTTT. This encodes CASSQPGQGDSQYF.

This clonotype was counted ten times or more. The chain has TRBV7-9 and TRBJ1-1, with D uncertain. V was trimmed by 7 bases and J by 5 bases, leaving 17 bases between them. The germline V gene encodes CDR1 SEHNR and CDR2 FQNEAQ (reference sequence). This CDR3 spans 14 amino acids. Written as DNA, the CDR3 is TGTGCCAGCACCTTCATGGGGATTGGAACTGAAGCTTTCTTT. It specifies CASTFMGIGTEAFF. The variable domain in full, completed from reference TRBV7-9 and TRBJ1-1, reads DTGVSQNPRHKITKRGQNVTFRCDPISEHNRLYWYRQTLGQGPEFLTYFQNEAQLEKSRLLSDRFSAERPKGSFSTLEIQRTEQGDSAMYLCASTFMGIGTEAFFGQGTRLTVV.

The sample holds many counts of this clonotype. The gene calls are TRBV7-2 and TRBJ1-2; D might be TRBD1 (6 bases). This CDR3 has 16 amino acids. Per germline, CDR1 SGHTA and CDR2 FQGNSA. The V and J ends lost 3 bases and 5 bases respectively, with 19 bases between them. The CDR3 reads CASSFSGTSLLYGYTF. CDR3 in DNA: TGTGCCAGCAGCTTCTCGGGGACATCTTTATTATATGGCTACACCTTC.

This clonotype was recorded a few times. The chain joins TRBV20-1 to TRBJ2-5; 7 bases map to TRBD2. The CDR3 is made up of 15 amino acids. V was pared by 0 bases and J by 1 base, with 5 bases of the junction left unmatched. Looked up from germline, CDR1 is DFQATT and CDR2 is SNEGSKA (reference sequence). The CDR3: CSAREAASGQETQYF. CDR3 nucleotide sequence: TGCAGTGCTAGAGAGGCGGCTAGCGGCCAAGAGACCCAGTACTTC.

This clonotype was seen a few times. The rearrangement links TRBV29-1 to TRBJ2-5; 7 bases align to TRBD1. Looked up from germline, CDR1 is SQVTM and CDR2 is ANQGSEA. The CDR3 has 12 residues. The V segment lost 6 bases and the J segment 1 base; nucleotides outside the gene matches: 2. The CDR3 loop is CSVSGGQETQYF. The CDR3 DNA is TGCAGCGTCTCAGGGGGCCAAGAGACCCAGTACTTC.

This chain uses TRBV29-1 with TRBJ2-7; D unclear. CDR3 length: 12 residues. Trimming took 6 bases from V and 0 from J, leaving 9 bases between them. CDR1 SQVTM and CDR2 ANQGSEA come from the germline V gene. The CDR3 spells CSVRGSSYEQYF. The CDR3 DNA reads TGCAGCGTACGCGGTAGCTCCTACGAGCAGTACTTC.

This clonotype was observed many times. V is TRBV12-3 or TRBV12-4 and J is TRBJ1-1, with 7 bases identical to TRBD1. Trimming at V came to 3 bases and at J to 3 bases, leaving 1 base not matched to a gene. The length of the CDR3 is 13 residues. The chain's CDR3 is CASSFGQDTEAFF. DNA of the CDR3: TGTGCCAGCAGTTTCGGACAGGACACTGAAGCTTTCTTT.

A few counts support this clonotype. The rearrangement uses TRBV6-6 and TRBJ1-1, with D unresolved. The V gene's germline CDR1 is MNHNY and CDR2 SVGAGI (reference sequence). CDR3 length: 11 residues. V was cut by 5 bases and J by 8 bases, with 9 bases left in between. CDR3 DNA sequence: TGTGCCAGCAGTCACCAACTAGAAGCTTTCTTT. Translated, it gives CASSHQLEAFF.

This clonotype has a count of ten or more. The gene calls are TRBV12-3 or TRBV12-4 and TRBJ1-4; D is undetermined. The CDR3 runs 14 residues. Trimming cost V 2 bases and J 1 base, with 5 bases left between them. The CDR3 DNA is TGTGCCAGCAGTTTAAGAGTAACTAATGAAAAACTGTTTTTT. It codes for CASSLRVTNEKLFF.

The chain uses TRBV3-1 and TRBJ1-5; D unclear. Trimming took 4 bases from V and 0 from J, leaving 7 bases between them. Germline values: CDR1 LGHDT, CDR2 YNNKEL (reference sequence). This CDR3 is built from 14 residues. In DNA, the CDR3 is TGTGCCAGCAGCCCGTTTTATAGCAATCAGCCCCAGCATTTT. Protein: CASSPFYSNQPQHF.

Ten or more counts support this clonotype. The gene calls are TRBV11-2 and TRBJ1-1; possible D gene TRBD1, 5 bases. This CDR3 is 15 amino acids long. Per germline, CDR1 SGHAT and CDR2 FQNNGV. Trimming stripped 6 bases from V and 2 bases from J, with 16 bases between. In DNA form, the CDR3 reads TGTGCCAGCAGGTCTTGGGGCGGGGGTAACACTGAAGCTTTCTTT. The encoded protein is CASRSWGGGNTEAFF. Together with reference TRBV11-2 and TRBJ1-1, the CDR3 gives the full variable domain: EAGVAQSPRYKIIEKRQSVAFWCNPISGHATLYWYQQILGQGPKLLIQFQNNGVVDDSQLPKDRFSAERLKGVDSTLKIQPAKLEDSAVYLCASRSWGGGNTEAFFGQGTRLTVV.

The chain recombines TRBV4-3 with TRBJ2-7; no clear D. From germline, CDR1 is LGHNA and CDR2 YSLEER. This CDR3 spans 16 amino acids. The V and J ends lost 1 base and 6 bases respectively, with 19 bases between them. The CDR3 protein is CASSQAPGSSSGEQYF. The DNA of the CDR3 is TGCGCCAGCAGCCAAGCCCCGGGCTCCAGTTCCGGCGAGCAGTACTTC.

This clonotype was detected ten times or more. V is TRBV12-3 or TRBV12-4 and J is TRBJ2-3; tentatively, D is TRBD1 (6 bases). The CDR3 sequence is 15 residues long. V lost 5 bases and J lost 3, with 15 bases in between. The CDR3 loop reads CASSPTGLGTDTQYF. As DNA, the CDR3 is TGTGCCAGCAGTCCTACAGGGTTGGGGACAGATACGCAGTATTTT.

This clonotype was seen many times. The chain recombines TRBV19 with TRBJ2-5; no definite D call. Germline-derived CDR1 and CDR2 are LNHDA and SQIVND (reference sequence). V was clipped by 0 bases and J by 5 bases, with 7 bases between them. CDR3 length equals 13 residues. CDR3 region: CASSIEARETQYF. The CDR3 bases are TGTGCCAGTAGTATAGAGGCAAGGGAGACCCAGTACTTC.

The rearrangement joins TRBV29-1 to TRBJ2-5; D remains unclear. Germline values: CDR1 SQVTM, CDR2 ANQGSEA. This CDR3 contains 13 residues. The V gene lost 6 bases and the J gene lost 0 bases, with 11 bases spanning the gap. The CDR3 region has the DNA TGCAGCGTCGTCGGACGGGACCAAGAGACCCAGTACTTC. Protein: CSVVGRDQETQYF.

A word on this clonotype: A read error may account for a junction end that differs from germline. CDR3 coding DNA: TGTGCCAGCAGCCAAGGTCCGACAGGGGGCACAGACTATGGCTACACCTTC. It encodes CASSQGPTGGTDYGYTF. The rearrangement uses TRBV4-1 and TRBJ1-2; TRBD1 aligns across 10 bases. The CDR3 has 17 amino acids. Per the germline V gene, CDR1 is MGHRA and CDR2 is YSYEKL.

This clonotype has ten or more counts. The chain carries TRBV7-2 and TRBJ2-7, with a weak D call TRBD1 (5 bases). This CDR3 has 14 amino acids. Per germline, CDR1 SGHTA and CDR2 FQGNSA. Trimming took off 5 bases at V and 4 bases at J, with 15 bases between the two ends. The CDR3: CASSAPTATYEQYF. DNA for the CDR3: TGTGCCAGCAGCGCCCCGACAGCCACTTACGAGCAGTACTTC.

The chain has TRBV12-3 or TRBV12-4 and TRBJ1-1; D gene ambiguous. The V end lost 7 bases, the J end lost 1 base, and 10 bases lay between the germline ends. This CDR3 has 13 residues. The CDR3 sequence is CASMLGRNTEAFF. The DNA of the CDR3 is TGTGCCAGCATGTTAGGTCGGAACACTGAAGCTTTCTTT.